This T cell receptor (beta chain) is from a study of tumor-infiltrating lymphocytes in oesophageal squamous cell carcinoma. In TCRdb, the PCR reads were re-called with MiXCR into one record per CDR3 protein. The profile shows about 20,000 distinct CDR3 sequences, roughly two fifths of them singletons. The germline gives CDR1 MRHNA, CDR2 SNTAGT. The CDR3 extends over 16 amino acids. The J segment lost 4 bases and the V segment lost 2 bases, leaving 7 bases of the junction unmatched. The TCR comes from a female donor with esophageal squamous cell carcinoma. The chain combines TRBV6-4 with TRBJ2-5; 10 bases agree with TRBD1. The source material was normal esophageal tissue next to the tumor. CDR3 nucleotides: TGTGCCAGCAGTGACGGTGGGACAGGGGTGGGAGAGACCCAGTACTTC. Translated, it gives CASSDGGTGVGETQYF.